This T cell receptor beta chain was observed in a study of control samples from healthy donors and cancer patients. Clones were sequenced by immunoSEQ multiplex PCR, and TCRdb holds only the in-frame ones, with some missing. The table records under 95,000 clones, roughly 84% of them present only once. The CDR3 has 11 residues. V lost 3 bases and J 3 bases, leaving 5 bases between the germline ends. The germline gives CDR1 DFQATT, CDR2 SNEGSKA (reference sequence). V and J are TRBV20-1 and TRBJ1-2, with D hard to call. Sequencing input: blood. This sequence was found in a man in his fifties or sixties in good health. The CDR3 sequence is CSASPDYGYTF. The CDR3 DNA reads TGCAGTGCTAGTCCTGACTATGGCTACACCTTC.